A selection of T cell receptor beta chains follows, all from one sample in a study of T cell changes during pregnancy in multiple sclerosis. Profiling relied on immunoSEQ multiplex PCR, and the TCRdb table lists in-frame clones only, not all of them. The sample carries around 120,000 clones, 90% to 95% recorded once. Here the sequenced sample was peripheral blood, taken after pregnancy. Receptors originate from a female donor with multiple sclerosis, enrolled in a pregnancy study. The CDR3 runs from the conserved cysteine through the conserved F or W. D genes are given only for firm matches. Clone size appears in some rows only: once, few, many, or a class for an expanded clone.

d_gene: TRBD1
abundance: -
j_gene: TRBJ2-1
v_gene: TRBV5-1
CDR3nt: TGCGCCAGCAGCGACAGGGTTCCGGGGCATGAGCAGTTCTTC
CDR3aa: CASSDRVPGHEQFF

d_gene: TRBD1
abundance: -
j_gene: TRBJ1-1
v_gene: TRBV10-3
CDR3nt: TGTGCCATCAGTGAGTCGAGGTTTCCAGGGGGATCTGAAGCTTTCTTT
CDR3aa: CAISESRFPGGSEAFF

d_gene: -
abundance: -
j_gene: TRBJ1-2
v_gene: TRBV13
CDR3nt: TGTGCCAGCAGCAGTACAGTCTATGGCTACACCTTC
CDR3aa: CASSSTVYGYTF

d_gene: TRBD1
abundance: few
j_gene: TRBJ2-5
v_gene: TRBV9
CDR3nt: TGTGCCAGCAGCCAACGGACCGGGACAGCCGACCAAGAGACCCAGTACTTC
CDR3aa: CASSQRTGTADQETQYF

d_gene: TRBD1
abundance: -
j_gene: TRBJ1-4
v_gene: TRBV2
CDR3nt: TGTGCCAGCACCCTGACAGGGACGAATGGTGAAAAACTGTTTTTT
CDR3aa: CASTLTGTNGEKLFF

d_gene: TRBD2
abundance: -
j_gene: TRBJ2-2
v_gene: TRBV7-3
CDR3nt: TGTGCCACAGGACTAGCGGGGCCCGGGGAGCTGTTTTTT
CDR3aa: CATGLAGPGELFF

d_gene: -
abundance: -
j_gene: TRBJ2-3
v_gene: TRBV5-1
CDR3nt: TGCGCCAGCAGCTTGGACGGACATAACACAGATACGCAGTATTTT
CDR3aa: CASSLDGHNTDTQYF

d_gene: -
abundance: -
j_gene: TRBJ1-1
v_gene: TRBV7-6
CDR3nt: TGTGCCAGCAGGGACACATTGAACACTGAAGCTTTCTTT
CDR3aa: CASRDTLNTEAFF

d_gene: TRBD1
abundance: few
j_gene: TRBJ1-4
v_gene: TRBV6-5
CDR3nt: TGTGCCAGCAGGTACACAGGGGTCGGTGAAAAACTGTTTTTT
CDR3aa: CASRYTGVGEKLFF

d_gene: TRBD2
abundance: -
j_gene: TRBJ2-1
v_gene: TRBV27
CDR3nt: TGTGCCAGCAGTCCCGCCGGGCGGGGGGGGAGCAATGAGCAGTTCTTC
CDR3aa: CASSPAGRGGSNEQFF

d_gene: TRBD1
abundance: once
j_gene: TRBJ1-6
v_gene: TRBV9
CDR3nt: TGTGCCAGCAGCGTAGCTCTTCAGGGGGGAAGCCTCCACTTT
CDR3aa: CASSVALQGGSLHF

d_gene: TRBD1
abundance: -
j_gene: TRBJ2-5
v_gene: TRBV29-1
CDR3nt: TGCAGCGTCGGTTTTGGGACAGGGAAGGAGACCCAGTACTTC
CDR3aa: CSVGFGTGKETQYF

d_gene: TRBD1
abundance: -
j_gene: TRBJ1-5
v_gene: TRBV7-9
CDR3nt: TGTGCCAGCAGCTTAGGGACAGGGGGCGGTAGGCAGCCCCAGCATTTT
CDR3aa: CASSLGTGGGRQPQHF

d_gene: TRBD2
abundance: few
j_gene: TRBJ2-1
v_gene: TRBV5-1
CDR3nt: TGCGCCAGCAGCTTGGCCAATAGCGGGGGACCCCCACCTCAAGAGCAGTTCTTC
CDR3aa: CASSLANSGGPPPQEQFF

d_gene: -
abundance: -
j_gene: TRBJ2-1
v_gene: TRBV6-6
CDR3nt: TGTGCCAGCAGCCCCGGGACAAGCTCCTACAATGAGCAGTTCTTC
CDR3aa: CASSPGTSSYNEQFF

d_gene: TRBD2
abundance: -
j_gene: TRBJ2-1
v_gene: TRBV27
CDR3nt: TGTGCCAGCAGTCGGGGGGGCTCTAACTACAATGAGCAGTTCTTC
CDR3aa: CASSRGGSNYNEQFF

d_gene: -
abundance: -
j_gene: TRBJ2-3
v_gene: TRBV7-6
CDR3nt: TGTGCCAGCAGCCCTCATGCTACTACGCAGTATTTT
CDR3aa: CASSPHATTQYF

d_gene: TRBD1
abundance: -
j_gene: TRBJ2-7
v_gene: TRBV29-1
CDR3nt: TGCAGCGTTCCGGGACAGGGGCTTCCTGATTCCTACGAGCAGTACTTC
CDR3aa: CSVPGQGLPDSYEQYF

d_gene: -
abundance: -
j_gene: TRBJ1-6
v_gene: TRBV7-6
CDR3nt: TGTGCCAGCAGCCCGCGGACAGCCAATAATTCACCCCTCCACTTT
CDR3aa: CASSPRTANNSPLHF

d_gene: -
abundance: once
j_gene: TRBJ2-5
v_gene: TRBV27
CDR3nt: TGTGCCAGCAGTTTACGGATCTCAGTGGGGGGGCTCGGAGAGACCCAGTACTTC
CDR3aa: CASSLRISVGGLGETQYF

d_gene: -
abundance: -
j_gene: TRBJ1-6
v_gene: TRBV2
CDR3nt: TGTGCCAGCAGTGTTGAGGGAACGGTCGATCCCCTCCACTTT
CDR3aa: CASSVEGTVDPLHF

d_gene: -
abundance: -
j_gene: TRBJ2-1
v_gene: TRBV28
CDR3nt: TGTGCCAGCAGTTTGGAGACGGTGAGCTCCTACAATGAGCAGTTCTTC
CDR3aa: CASSLETVSSYNEQFF

d_gene: TRBD1
abundance: -
j_gene: TRBJ2-5
v_gene: TRBV11-2
CDR3nt: TGTGCCAGCAGCTCCGGGACAGGTTTGTGGGAGACCCAGTACTTC
CDR3aa: CASSSGTGLWETQYF

d_gene: TRBD1
abundance: once
j_gene: TRBJ1-1
v_gene: TRBV6-6
CDR3nt: TGTGCCAGCAGCGGGACAGTGAACACTGAAGCTTTCTTT
CDR3aa: CASSGTVNTEAFF

d_gene: TRBD1
abundance: -
j_gene: TRBJ1-6
v_gene: TRBV5-6
CDR3nt: TGTGCCAGCAGCTTAGGGACAGGGGAAGGGGGTTCACCCCTCCACTTT
CDR3aa: CASSLGTGEGGSPLHF

d_gene: -
abundance: -
j_gene: TRBJ1-1
v_gene: TRBV6-5
CDR3nt: TGTGCCAGCATGGGGGGGCCTGGAGCTTTCTTT
CDR3aa: CASMGGPGAFF

d_gene: TRBD1
abundance: -
j_gene: TRBJ2-1
v_gene: TRBV27
CDR3nt: TGTGCCAGCAGTACGTGGACAGGGGGATACTACAATGAGCAGTTCTTC
CDR3aa: CASSTWTGGYYNEQFF

d_gene: -
abundance: -
j_gene: TRBJ2-7
v_gene: TRBV29-1
CDR3nt: TGCAGCGTTTTAGTCCTGAAATACGAGCAGTACTTC
CDR3aa: CSVLVLKYEQYF

d_gene: TRBD2
abundance: -
j_gene: TRBJ2-5
v_gene: TRBV18
CDR3nt: TGTGCCAGCTCACCAAAAGCGGGGAATGCTCAAGAGACCCAGTACTTC
CDR3aa: CASSPKAGNAQETQYF

d_gene: TRBD2
abundance: -
j_gene: TRBJ2-7
v_gene: TRBV6-1
CDR3nt: TGTGCCTCCCGAAACCAGCGGGGCTACGAGCAGTACTTC
CDR3aa: CASRNQRGYEQYF

d_gene: TRBD2
abundance: once
j_gene: TRBJ2-1
v_gene: TRBV4-1
CDR3nt: TGCGCCAGCAGCCAGATACTAGCGGGGGAATACAATGAGCAGTTCTTC
CDR3aa: CASSQILAGEYNEQFF

d_gene: TRBD1
abundance: -
j_gene: TRBJ1-3
v_gene: TRBV18
CDR3nt: TGTGCCAGCTCACCGCGGACACAGGGGGCGATTGGAAACACCATATATTTT
CDR3aa: CASSPRTQGAIGNTIYF

d_gene: TRBD1
abundance: -
j_gene: TRBJ2-3
v_gene: TRBV15
CDR3nt: TGTGCCACCAGCAGAGATTCCCCCCCCATCGGACAGGGGGCTGGAGATACGCAGTATTTT
CDR3aa: CATSRDSPPIGQGAGDTQYF

d_gene: -
abundance: once
j_gene: TRBJ2-1
v_gene: TRBV9
CDR3nt: TGTGCCAGCAGCGCCGACAGTTCATACAATGAGCAGTTCTTC
CDR3aa: CASSADSSYNEQFF

d_gene: -
abundance: -
j_gene: TRBJ2-1
v_gene: TRBV2
CDR3nt: TGTGCCAGCAGTGCTCGGGGTACCCCACTCTGGAATGAGCAGTTCTTC
CDR3aa: CASSARGTPLWNEQFF

d_gene: TRBD2
abundance: -
j_gene: TRBJ2-3
v_gene: TRBV10-3
CDR3nt: TGTGCCATCAGTGGGGGATTGCGGGGGGTTGGCTATACGCAGTATTTT
CDR3aa: CAISGGLRGVGYTQYF

d_gene: TRBD1
abundance: -
j_gene: TRBJ2-1
v_gene: TRBV25-1
CDR3nt: TGTGCCAGCATGGACAGGGTGGCTGAGCAGTTCTTC
CDR3aa: CASMDRVAEQFF

d_gene: TRBD1
abundance: few
j_gene: TRBJ1-5
v_gene: TRBV25-1
CDR3nt: TGTGCCAGCAGTCCCTCAGGGGGCTGGCAGCCCCAGCATTTT
CDR3aa: CASSPSGGWQPQHF

d_gene: -
abundance: -
j_gene: TRBJ1-1
v_gene: TRBV27
CDR3nt: TGTGCCAGCAGTGTGGGGGGTTGGAACACTGAAGCTTTCTTT
CDR3aa: CASSVGGWNTEAFF

d_gene: TRBD2
abundance: -
j_gene: TRBJ2-3
v_gene: TRBV7-3
CDR3nt: TGTGCCAGCAGCCCCAGGGGAGCGGGGGGTTTTCCAGATACGCAGTATTTT
CDR3aa: CASSPRGAGGFPDTQYF

d_gene: TRBD2
abundance: -
j_gene: TRBJ2-5
v_gene: TRBV5-4
CDR3nt: TGTGTGACGAGGCTAGCGGGGGGGCCTGGTGAGACCCAGTACTTC
CDR3aa: CVTRLAGGPGETQYF

d_gene: -
abundance: -
j_gene: TRBJ1-1
v_gene: TRBV6-5
CDR3nt: TGTGCCAGCAGTTACGGGGGGGGCACTGAAGCTTTCTTT
CDR3aa: CASSYGGGTEAFF

d_gene: TRBD2
abundance: -
j_gene: TRBJ2-1
v_gene: TRBV19
CDR3nt: TGTGCCAGTAGGGGGACTTGGCGGGGGGTCAATGAGCAGTTCTTC
CDR3aa: CASRGTWRGVNEQFF

d_gene: TRBD1
abundance: -
j_gene: TRBJ1-2
v_gene: TRBV5-6
CDR3nt: TGTGCCAGCAGCTTGGGGAGGGGGCGCGGCTATGGCTACACCTTC
CDR3aa: CASSLGRGRGYGYTF

d_gene: -
abundance: -
j_gene: TRBJ1-6
v_gene: TRBV7-9
CDR3nt: TGTGCCAGCAGCTTAGGCTGGGTGACAAGCACCTATAATTCACCCCTCCACTTT
CDR3aa: CASSLGWVTSTYNSPLHF

d_gene: -
abundance: once
j_gene: TRBJ1-6
v_gene: TRBV5-1
CDR3nt: TGCGCCAGCAGCGGGTTCTCGGGAGGGTATAATTCACCCCTCCACTTT
CDR3aa: CASSGFSGGYNSPLHF

d_gene: TRBD1
abundance: -
j_gene: TRBJ2-2
v_gene: TRBV18
CDR3nt: TGTGCCAGCTCACAACTCCGGGACAGACAGAACACCGGGGAGCTGTTTTTT
CDR3aa: CASSQLRDRQNTGELFF

d_gene: TRBD2
abundance: -
j_gene: TRBJ2-6
v_gene: TRBV13
CDR3nt: TGTGCCAGCAGCTTAGGTAGCGGGGGCTCTGGGGCCAACGTCCTGACTTTC
CDR3aa: CASSLGSGGSGANVLTF

d_gene: -
abundance: -
j_gene: TRBJ1-2
v_gene: TRBV14
CDR3nt: TGTGCCAGCAGCCAATTGGAAGCGTATGGCTACACCTTC
CDR3aa: CASSQLEAYGYTF